This T cell receptor (beta chain) was identified during a study of cytomegalovirus exposure and HLA in healthy donors (dated by TCRdb to between 2016 and 2019). For the wider study: According to an earlier analysis of 450 to 650 of the donors, 200 million or so T cells yielded over 100 million unique TCR beta sequences and about 300 Gb of sequence data. Typing coverage differed by locus: A, B, C, DRB1 and DQB1 were typed in about 620-640 donors, DQA1 in 522, DPA1 in over 600, and DPB1 in approximately 450. An early release covering over 500 HLA-typed donors comprised about 300 gigabases of sequencing data and some 79 million unique TCR sequences. The later analysis used no new phenotypic data to find candidate immune exposures, relying instead on TCR beta sequences and their occurrence across donors. The study profiled the T cell repertoires of around 700 subjects by immunosequencing and related them to cytomegalovirus serostatus. In a later analysis, previously published TCR beta repertoires from about 670 donors were re-analyzed and high-resolution HLA genotyping was added so that TCR occurrence patterns could be studied. Roughly five DR-DQ haplotypes were treated as single units for association and clustering because of strong linkage in the cohort. Both class I and class II loci were covered by HLA typing, at four-digit resolution. Among some 400 genotyped donors of the cohort, an average of about 240,000 unique TCR beta nucleotide sequences was sequenced per donor, of which roughly 17% were non-productive. Donor age, sex, ethnicity and CMV serostatus were compiled alongside the repertoire data. To predict cytomegalovirus infection status, the study combined high-throughput TCR immunosequencing, statistical association of individual TCRs with disease status, and machine learning. The study aimed to test whether signatures of past pathogen exposure could be identified by cataloging public T cell receptors. In a later genetic analysis, genome-wide SNP genotypes for about 55% of the roughly 700 donors were used, and that subset was treated as a discovery cohort. All discovery cohort repertoires had been generated on a single sequencing platform. Along with the roughly 700-subject first cohort, a separate validation cohort of roughly 110 different subjects was used. Among the roughly 380 genotyped donors, around 79% belonged to the genetic ancestry cluster associated with self-reported Caucasian donors. An earlier analysis of about 600 of the donors used high-throughput TCR beta sequencing to judge whether each TCR beta V gene segment behaved as functional or pseudogenic. Here is what the overall study found, with its caveats: A later analysis found that TCR association rates varied across HLA loci, with DRB1 alleles showing the most associated TCRs and HLA-C alleles the fewest. The cohort was sequenced for TCR beta chains only, and without alpha or paired-chain data the features that could be detected were limited. According to the authors, the approach could potentially be generalized to other disease states and immunological phenotypes. Strong co-occurrence of HLA alleles, especially DR and DQ, made assigning TCR associations to individual alleles difficult. A further reported finding was that TCR beta sequences accurately predicted the HLA-A and HLA-B alleles for most subjects in the first cohort. A later analysis reported that several top co-occurrence clusters appeared linked to parvovirus B19, influenza, CMV and Epstein-Barr virus. In vitro tests confirmed that three of the cytomegalovirus-associated TCR beta chains recognize cytomegalovirus antigens. V-gene and J-gene trimming of TCR beta chains was associated with a missense DCLRE1C variant in a later genetic analysis, and the association was replicated in an independent cohort. Cytomegalovirus status was reported to be diagnosed by the classifier with high specificity and sensitivity in both the original and validation cohorts. CMV serostatus was the only immune exposure information available for the cohort. A group of highly shared sequence variants was considered likely to be a technical artifact of the sequencing pipeline. A later genetic analysis reported fewer N-insertions in productive TCRs among donors in an Asian-associated ancestry cluster than the roughly 700-donor mean. In an earlier analysis of about 600 of the donors, most TCR beta V segments appeared in productive rearrangements about 87% or about 30% of the time, broadly matching IMGT annotations. Sequencing depth was assumed to be roughly uniform across donors in the presence/absence analyses, though that assumption may not hold. In a later analysis, most CMV-associated TCR beta chains were found to appear HLA-restricted, with HLA associations seemingly driven largely by CMV exposure. In a later analysis, HLA-associated TCR beta chains showed more clonal expansion and lower generation probabilities than non-associated chains that were equally common. The study gave a list of about 170 TCR beta chains associated with cytomegalovirus. Most TCR sequences were seen in very few donors, while some public TCRs were found in many individuals. Correlated functional status among segregating V segments might reflect linkage disequilibrium, but an unknown experimental factor could not be ruled out. Because counts were too low, about 18 rarely observed V segments, including chromosome 9 orphons, were excluded from the earlier analysis of several hundred of the donors. HLA typing was unavailable for some donors at each locus, so association tests used only the typed subset. At a false discovery rate of 0.05, a later analysis linked under 20,000 TCR beta sequences to specific HLA alleles.

Library method: the immunoSEQ multiplex PCR assay. For the multiplex PCR, a mixture combining 60 forward primers for TCR Vbeta segments and 13 reverse primers for TCR Jbeta segments was used. The CDR3 region of rearranged TCR beta genes was amplified from genomic DNA by a multiplex PCR assay. Amplified TCR beta libraries were sequenced as 87-base-pair reads on the Illumina HiSeq System. Under the source paper's analysis protocol: In a later analysis, tens of millions of unique TCR beta chains were counted across the 690 or so repertoires, and around 11 million of these chains were shared by at least two donors. Raw reads were error-corrected and collapsed into unique sequences with a nearest-neighbor algorithm that merged closely related sequences to remove PCR and sequencing errors. V, D and J gene segments were assigned by aligning CDR3 sequences to IMGT reference sequences. Each retained sequence needed at least a six-nucleotide match to both a V gene segment and a J gene segment. Rearrangements were classified as productive when the CDR3 lacked stop codons and remained in frame with V and J, and all other rearrangements were classified as non-productive. Following IMGT convention, CDR3 was defined as the stretch from the second conserved V-encoded cysteine to the conserved J-encoded phenylalanine. The earlier analysis of about 570 of the donors excluded any sequence lacking an unambiguous match to a single V gene segment. In an earlier analysis of several hundred of the donors, V segments were called functional above 56.7% productive rearrangements and were called segregating when the between-donor standard deviation exceeded 5%. A statistical classification framework was built to diagnose cytomegalovirus status from the catalog of TCR beta chain sequences. In a later analysis, TCR nucleotide sequences were compared against IMGT/GENE-DB human TR gene sequences so that V and J genes could be assigned. Using the TCRdist pipeline, a later analysis assigned CDR3 sequences along with most-parsimonious VDJ recombination scenarios. A later analysis defined each TCR beta chain by its CDR3 amino acid sequence plus V-gene family, and excluded reads lacking a unique V-gene family. As a way to deal with suspected cross-contamination and a sequencing artifact, a later analysis dropped hundreds of nucleotide sequences that were highly shared and had low generation probability. A later analysis calculated a clonal expansion index for each public chain from normalized within-repertoire ranks of inferred template counts. Generation probabilities in a later analysis came from a VDJ recombination model fitted to out-of-frame rearrangements, and those results were checked against IGoR. Hypergeometric tests were used in a later analysis to score TCR-TCR, TCR-HLA and TCR-CMV co-occurrence, with a repertoire-size bias correction applied to the TCR pairs. To estimate false discovery rates, a later analysis permuted the HLA or CMV assignments 20 times. In a later analysis, co-occurring TCRs were grouped using DBSCAN, and TCRdist sequence similarity was added for clustering within HLA-allele-positive subsets. Repertoires with fewer than 30,000 or more than 120,000 public chains, plus five repertoires with anomalous nucleotide sharing, were excluded from co-occurrence clustering. TCRdb's version of the immuneACCESS table is confined to in-frame rearrangements and falls short of the full clone set. An unresolved V gene accounts for under half of the shortfall where checked; the remainder is of unknown origin. Clone size and the V and J calls come from that table; the DNA yielded D and trimming. This sample is represented by 200,000 or so clones; over 65% of them were singletons. About 1.2% of the sample rests with the top ten.

Comments on this clone: Its antigen target is currently unknown. Per-base quality was not reported, and no clone a single base away is much larger than it.

In total, more than 500 healthy bone marrow donors made up the cohort. At the time of sampling, all cohort members were nominally healthy, though unrecorded immune exposures were likely present. Of the 666 cohort members, approximately 290 had a positive CMV serostatus and 350 to 450 had a negative one, while no CMV serostatus was recorded for the donor. Every donor gave a peripheral blood sample, and the peripheral blood mononuclear cells from that sample were used for TCR beta sequencing. Genomic DNA was extracted from the blood cell samples with the Qiagen DNeasy Blood Extraction Kit. The sequencing input was PBMCs. This receptor was taken from a human donor in good health.

The base sequence is TGTGCCAGCAGCTTCCTAGCGGGAGGCCCCTACGAGCAGTACTTC. It is translated as CASSFLAGGPYEQYF. Rearrangement joined TRBV7-2 to TRBJ2-7, with 11 central nucleotides matching TRBD2. The cysteine opens and the phenylalanine closes a CDR3 of 15 amino acids. Just the 45-base CDR3 DNA is kept, in frame starting at base 1. The germline V gene yields SGHTA for CDR1 and FQGNSA for CDR2. Germline trimming amounts to 3 bases on V and 2 bases on J, with 3 as the count of junction bases outside the gene matches.